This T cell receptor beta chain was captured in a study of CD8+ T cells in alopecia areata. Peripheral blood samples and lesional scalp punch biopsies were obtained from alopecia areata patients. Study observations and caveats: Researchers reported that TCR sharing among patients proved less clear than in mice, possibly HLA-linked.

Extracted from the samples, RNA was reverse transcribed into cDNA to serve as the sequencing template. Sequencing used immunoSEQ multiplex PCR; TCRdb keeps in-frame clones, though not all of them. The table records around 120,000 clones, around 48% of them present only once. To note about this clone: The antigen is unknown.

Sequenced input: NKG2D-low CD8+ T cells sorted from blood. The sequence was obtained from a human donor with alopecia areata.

The CDR3 DNA follows: TGCACAGCAGGGAACACTGAAGCTTTCTTT. This translates into CTAGNTEAFF. The chain carries TRBV29-1 and TRBJ1-1; unclear D gene. Germline loops: CDR1 SQVTM, CDR2 ANQGSEA. This CDR3 is 10 amino acids long.